The 14 T cell receptor beta chains in this list originate from one sample, sequenced in a study of regulatory T cells in long-lasting Graves disease. Sequencing libraries for TCR beta were prepared with iRepertoire HTBI primers and Arm-PCR of CDR3 regions. TCRdb processed the multiplex PCR reads anew with MiXCR; each CDR3 protein has one entry. Here the sample spans 400,000 to 650,000 distinct CDR3 sequences, 15% to 20% being singletons. This sample's time point: newly diagnosed GD, antithyroid drugs for less than 3 months. The TCR library was made from RNA that had been extracted from PBMCs in TRIzol. These same data were also listed under a study on T cells in Graves' hyperthyroidism and ophthalmopathy.

This specimen consisted of peripheral blood mononuclear cells (PBMCs), obtained at new diagnosis, from a patient treated with antithyroid drugs. The receptors stem from a woman aged 40 to 65 with Graves disease.

This clonotype has a count of ten or more. CDR3 sequence reads: CASSSPGQHNEQFF. CDR3 nucleotides: TGTGCCAGCAGTTCCCCGGGACAGCACAATGAGCAGTTCTTC. V usage is TRBV12-3 or TRBV12-4 and J usage is TRBJ2-1; TRBD1 aligns across 7 bases. The CDR3 runs to 14 residues. V dropped 4 bases and J dropped 5; count of bases not matched to a gene: 5.

In this sample, this clonotype turned up many times. The genes are TRBV3-1 and TRBJ2-5; D possibly corresponds to TRBD2 (5 bases). CDR1 and CDR2 from the germline V gene are LGHDT and YNNKEL (reference sequence). CDR3 size: 14 residues. V lost 3 bases to trimming and J lost 7 bases, with 15 bases between them. The CDR3 loop reads CASSQALSAGTQYF. The CDR3 coding sequence is TGTGCCAGCAGCCAGGCGTTAAGCGCGGGGACCCAGTACTTC.

In its sample, this clonotype was seen many times. The rearrangement links TRBV27 to TRBJ1-5; the match to TRBD1 covers 11 bases. CDR3 length equals 16 residues. J lost 6 bases, V lost 5 bases, and 9 bases had no gene match. In germline, CDR1 is MNHEY, CDR2 SMNVEV (reference sequence). CDR3 sequence (DNA): TGTGCCAGCAGTCCCCCCGGGACAGGGGGTGTTCAGCCCCAGCATTTT. Translating gives CASSPPGTGGVQPQHF.

This clonotype was observed a few times. The chain recombines TRBV18 with TRBJ1-2; D might be TRBD1 (6 bases). CDR1 is KGHSH, CDR2 LQKENI, per germline. The CDR3 length is 15 residues. The ends were cut back, 2 bases at V and 8 bases at J, with 18 bases in the middle. The CDR3 reads CASSPDIHRDLGYTF. DNA for the CDR3: TGTGCCAGCTCACCAGATATTCACAGGGATCTCGGCTACACCTTC.

This clonotype was counted between two and nine times. The chain combines TRBV3-1 with TRBJ1-1; D unclear. CDR3 length equals 13 residues. V was pared by 8 bases and J by 2 bases, with 12 bases between. The germline V gene has CDR1 LGHDT and CDR2 YNNKEL (reference sequence). As DNA, the CDR3 is TGTGCCAGCTCAAACCGGCGTAACACTGAAGCTTTCTTT. It encodes CASSNRRNTEAFF.

There are many counts of this clonotype. J is TRBJ2-7 and V is TRBV3-1, with TRBD2 matching 10 bases. Losses at the gene ends were 4 bases for V and 0 bases for J; bases not matched to a gene: 6. The germline CDR1 and CDR2 sequences are LGHDT and YNNKEL (reference sequence). The CDR3 is 16 amino acids. The DNA of the CDR3 is TGTGCCAGCAGCCCCGGCGGACTAGCGGACTCCTACGAGCAGTACTTC. It codes for CASSPGGLADSYEQYF.

The rearrangement links TRBV9 to TRBJ1-1; TRBD1 aligns across 8 bases. Trimming removed 2 bases from V and 5 bases from J; junction bases left unmatched: 2. This CDR3 contains 13 residues. Per the germline V gene, CDR1 is SGDLS and CDR2 is YYNGEE. Here the CDR3 reads CASSVRGQTEAFF. The CDR3 nucleotides read TGTGCCAGCAGCGTCAGGGGGCAGACTGAAGCTTTCTTT.

This clonotype has only one observation. V is TRBV7-6 and J is TRBJ1-1; D gene ambiguous. Germline assignment: CDR1 SGHVS and CDR2 FNYEAQ. This CDR3 comprises 15 residues. V was cut by 2 bases and J by 0 bases, with 10 bases left in between. For the CDR3, the DNA is TGTGCCAGCAGCTTAAAGTTAGGAATGAACACTGAAGCTTTCTTT. Translated, it gives CASSLKLGMNTEAFF.

A remark on this clonotype: Being one base from a much bigger clone, this may be a read error. CDR3 in amino acids: CSARDPEGSGTEAFF. DNA for the CDR3: TGCAGTGCTAGAGATCCGGAGGGGTCGGGCACTGAAGCTTTCTTT. The J gene is TRBJ1-1, the V gene TRBV20-1; the D gene is possibly TRBD1 (5 bases). CDR3 length equals 15 residues. Deletions cut 0 bases from V and 4 bases from J, with 15 bases between. Germline-derived CDR1 and CDR2 are DFQATT and SNEGSKA (reference sequence).

The chain carries TRBV30 and TRBJ2-1; D is tentatively TRBD1 or TRBD2 (5 bases each). The germline CDR1 and CDR2 sequences are GTSNPN and SVGIG (reference sequence). Trimming removed 4 bases from V and 7 bases from J, with 17 bases in between. The CDR3 length is 14 residues. CDR3: CAWMRDPRENEQFF. The CDR3 DNA is TGTGCCTGGATGAGGGACCCTCGAGAGAATGAGCAGTTCTTC.

Note on this clonotype: This may be a read error, as it is one base from a much larger clone. Because it lacks the conserved phenylalanine or tryptophan at the end, this CDR3 is likely a read error. The chain links TRBV6-1 to TRBJ1-2; 8 bases agree with TRBD1. The V gene end was trimmed by 11 bases and the J gene end by 7 bases; junction bases not matched to a gene: 15. CDR1 and CDR2 from the germline V gene are MNHNS and SASEGT. This CDR3 has 14 amino acids. CDR3 sequence (DNA): TGTGCCGCAACGGACTCAGGGGGCGCGGTTGGCTACACCCTC. It specifies CAATDSGGAVGYTL.

This clonotype was observed many times. The rearrangement joins TRBV27 to TRBJ1-6, with D possibly matching TRBD1 (6 bases). V shed 4 bases and J shed 12 bases, with 16 bases lying between them. The CDR3 totals 14 residues. Germline V gene sequence: CDR1 MNHEY, CDR2 SMNVEV (reference sequence). The CDR3 region has the DNA TGTGCCAGCAGTTACCCTGAGAAGGGGGTACCCCTCCACTTT. Protein product: CASSYPEKGVPLHF.

This clonotype was detected a few times. This rearrangement joins TRBV2 to TRBJ1-6; perhaps TRBD1 as D (5 bases). This CDR3 spans 17 amino acids. CDR1 is SNHLY and CDR2 is FYNNEI in the germline V gene. The V and J ends lost 6 bases and 3 bases respectively, with 18 bases between them. The CDR3 DNA reads TGTGCCAGCAGCCGAAGTGGGGCAGGCAACTATAATTCACCCCTCCACTTT. Translation: CASSRSGAGNYNSPLHF.

This chain uses TRBV15 with TRBJ1-1; 7 bases match TRBD1. The CDR3 covers 15 residues. The germline CDR1 and CDR2 sequences are LNHNV and YYDKDF (reference sequence). Losses at the gene ends were 5 bases for V and 3 bases for J; bases not matched to a gene: 9. CDR3 sequence: CATSVTGEYDTEAFF. The CDR3 DNA reads TGTGCCACCAGCGTAACAGGGGAGTACGACACTGAAGCTTTCTTT.